This passage covers 29 T cell receptor beta chains from one sample sequenced in a study of blood T cell repertoires in COVID-19 (dated by TCRdb to 2018 to 2021). The receptor library was made with the immunoSEQ multiplex PCR assay. Here the immuneACCESS table is served through TCRdb, limited to in-frame sequences with V and J called. Missing clones are a known gap in these copies; in checked studies unresolved V genes cover under half, and the rest lacks a known reason. The sample data list about 210,000 clones, and roughly 90% of these were observed just once. The ten largest clones take up roughly 5% of the sample. Sequencing was carried out using peripheral blood. These receptors all stem from a woman in her thirties or forties with acute or convalescent COVID-19.

V usage is TRBV5-4 and J usage is TRBJ2-3; no definite D call. V lost 1 base and J 1 base, leaving 7 bases between the germline ends. The V gene's germline CDR1 is SGHNT and CDR2 YYREEE (reference sequence). The CDR3 is 14 amino acids. CDR3: CASSLWQGTDTQYF. DNA for the CDR3: TGTGCCAGCAGCTTGTGGCAGGGCACAGATACGCAGTATTTT.

This rearrangement joins TRBV7-7 to TRBJ2-3; 8 bases are shared with TRBD1. J lost 0 bases, V lost 5 bases, and 4 bases had no gene match. The length of the CDR3 is 15 residues. Germline V CDR1 and CDR2: SSHAT, FNYEAQ (reference sequence). CDR3 sequence: CASSPGQDSTDTQYF. CDR3 nucleotide sequence: TGTGCCAGCAGCCCGGGACAGGATAGCACAGATACGCAGTATTTT.

The chain recombines TRBV4-1 with TRBJ2-1, with D tentatively TRBD2 (6 bases). The V gene lost 6 bases and the J gene lost 0 bases, with 9 bases spanning the gap. CDR3 length: 14 amino acids. From germline, CDR1 is MGHRA and CDR2 YSYEKL. Written as DNA, the CDR3 is TGCGCCAGCAGGGGGAGGAGCTCCTACAATGAGCAGTTCTTC. Its protein is CASRGRSSYNEQFF.

In its sample, this clone was seen once. This chain uses TRBV11-2 with TRBJ1-3; the D gene is possibly TRBD1 (6 bases). The CDR3 spans 14 residues. Deletions cut 6 bases from V and 5 bases from J, with 14 bases between. Germline loops: CDR1 SGHAT, CDR2 FQNNGV. CDR3 amino acids: CASSPDRPRNTIYF. CDR3 DNA sequence: TGTGCCAGCAGTCCGGACAGACCCCGAAACACCATATATTTT. Full variable domain (missing parts from reference TRBV11-2 and TRBJ1-3): EAGVAQSPRYKIIEKRQSVAFWCNPISGHATLYWYQQILGQGPKLLIQFQNNGVVDDSQLPKDRFSAERLKGVDSTLKIQPAKLEDSAVYLCASSPDRPRNTIYFGEGSWLTVV.

The chain joins TRBV9 to TRBJ1-1; maybe TRBD1 (6 bases). The CDR3 loop spans 12 amino acids. V dropped 0 bases and J dropped 11 bases, with 11 bases sitting between them. Germline lookup yields CDR1 SGDLS and CDR2 YYNGEE. The DNA of the CDR3 is TGTGCCAGCAGCGTAGGGGCAGGGGAGGCTTTCTTT. This gives the protein CASSVGAGEAFF.

The chain combines TRBV2 with TRBJ1-5, with TRBD1 identical over 7 bases. The CDR3 runs 14 residues. V lost 4 bases and J lost 4; bases outside the gene matches: 4. The germline V gene encodes CDR1 SNHLY and CDR2 FYNNEI. CDR3 in amino acids: CASSGRQGNQPQHF. The CDR3 bases are TGTGCCAGCAGTGGGAGACAGGGAAATCAGCCCCAGCATTTT.

The V gene is TRBV11-3, the J gene TRBJ1-1; no definite D call. In germline, CDR1 is SGHNT, CDR2 YENEEA. The CDR3 consists of 13 residues. Between the trimmed V and J ends, which lost 5 bases and 3 bases, there was a span of 10 bases. CDR3 nucleotides: TGTGCCAGCAGCCTCCTCGGGGACACTGAAGCTTTCTTT. Translation: CASSLLGDTEAFF.

The V call is TRBV6-5, the J call TRBJ1-1, with 11 bases matching TRBD1. CDR1 is MNHEY and CDR2 is SVGAGI in the germline V gene. Trimming took 6 bases from V and 6 from J; bases not matched to a gene: 9. The CDR3 sequence is 15 residues long. As DNA, the CDR3 is TGTGCCAGCAGGACGGACAGGGGGCGCTCCCCTGAAGCTTTCTTT. Its translation: CASRTDRGRSPEAFF.

This clone showed up just once. V and J are TRBV24-1 and TRBJ2-3; tentative D call: TRBD1 (6 bases). The CDR3 is 13 residues long. Trimming removed 4 bases from V and 7 bases from J, with 11 bases in between. In germline, CDR1 is KGHDR, CDR2 SFDVKD. The CDR3 bases are TGTGCCACCAGTGACTCCCAGGGGAATACGCAGTATTTT. This translates into CATSDSQGNTQYF.

The chain has TRBV5-5 and TRBJ1-5; 10 bases fit TRBD1. The CDR3 extends over 15 amino acids. V dropped 4 bases and J dropped 6; count of bases not matched to a gene: 7. CDR1 and CDR2 from the germline V gene are SGHKS and YYEKEE (reference sequence). CDR3 amino acids: CASSDGRTGGQPQHF. The CDR3 nucleotides read TGTGCCAGCAGCGATGGAAGGACAGGGGGTCAGCCCCAGCATTTT.

This chain joins TRBV24-1 and TRBJ2-2, with 11 bases aligning to TRBD1. With V trimmed by 3 bases and J by 6 bases, 2 bases remained unmatched. This CDR3 spans 15 amino acids. The germline V gene encodes CDR1 KGHDR and CDR2 SFDVKD. The CDR3 nucleotides read TGTGCCACCAGTGATGCGGGACAGGGGGCCGGGGAGCTGTTTTTT. It encodes CATSDAGQGAGELFF.

The chain links TRBV7-2 to TRBJ2-1; 8 nucleotides agree with TRBD2. Germline assignment: CDR1 SGHTA and CDR2 FQGNSA. CDR3 length equals 16 residues. Trimming removed 8 bases from V and 2 bases from J; junction bases left unmatched: 11. The CDR3 bases are TGTGCCAGCGCCCCCACGGCGGGGGGACCCTACAATGAGCAGTTCTTC. Its protein is CASAPTAGGPYNEQFF.

The rearrangement uses TRBV21-1 and TRBJ2-7; whether TRBD1, the table's D call, matches the DNA was not checked. TRBV21-1 is annotated as a pseudogene. This CDR3 spans 18 amino acids. The CDR3 reads CASSKGGPYLTVTYEQYV. CDR3 DNA: TGTGCCAGCAGCAAAGGGGGGCCCTACCTGACGGTGACCTACGAGCAGTACGTC.

The V gene is TRBV19, the J gene TRBJ2-6; tentative D call: TRBD1 (6 bases). Germline-derived CDR1 and CDR2 are LNHDA and SQIVND (reference sequence). This CDR3 is built from 19 residues. With 4 bases removed from V and 0 bases from J, the gap between germline ends came to 19 bases. The CDR3 DNA sequence: TGTGCCAGTAGTAGATGGCGCCAGGGGCATGACTCTGGGGCCAACGTCCTGACTTTC. Translating gives CASSRWRQGHDSGANVLTF.

The J gene is TRBJ1-6, the V gene TRBV7-3; D unresolved. The CDR3 is 13 amino acids. Trimming shortened V by 4 bases and J by 6 bases, and 7 bases separated the two germline ends. CDR1 is SGHTA, CDR2 FQGTGA, per germline. CDR3 amino acids: CASSSDGNSPLHF. The CDR3 coding sequence is TGTGCCAGCAGCTCAGATGGTAATTCACCCCTCCACTTT.

The gene calls are TRBV18 and TRBJ2-3; possible D gene TRBD2, 6 bases. Per the germline V gene, CDR1 is KGHSH and CDR2 is LQKENI. The CDR3 runs 16 residues. Deletions cut 1 base from V and 1 base from J, with 12 bases between. CDR3 sequence (DNA): TGTGCCAGCTCACCACGGGGGTCGGGGGGCACAGATACGCAGTATTTT. Amino acids: CASSPRGSGGTDTQYF.

The V call is TRBV7-9, the J call TRBJ1-2, with 7 bases fitting TRBD1. With 5 bases clipped from V and 2 bases from J, the junction kept 5 bases outside the gene matches. The CDR3 runs 14 residues. Germline assignment: CDR1 SEHNR and CDR2 FQNEAQ (reference sequence). The DNA of the CDR3 is TGTGCCAGCAGCCGAGGACAGGCGAACTATGGCTACACCTTC. It is translated as CASSRGQANYGYTF. Full variable domain (outside the CDR3, taken from reference TRBV7-9 and TRBJ1-2): DTGVSQNPRHKITKRGQNVTFRCDPISEHNRLYWYRQTLGQGPEFLTYFQNEAQLEKSRLLSDRFSAERPKGSFSTLEIQRTEQGDSAMYLCASSRGQANYGYTFGSGTRLTVV.

The chain carries TRBV5-4 and TRBJ1-2; D is undetermined. The CDR3 length is 14 residues. Per the germline V gene, CDR1 is SGHNT and CDR2 is YYREEE (reference sequence). The ends were cut back, 3 bases at V and 5 bases at J, with 14 bases in the middle. As DNA, the CDR3 is TGTGCCAGCAGCTCGGAGACCCTGGCGTATGGCTACACCTTC. It yields the protein CASSSETLAYGYTF.

This clone appeared a single time. The chain recombines TRBV7-3 with TRBJ2-6, with 7 bases fitting TRBD2. Germline assignment: CDR1 SGHTA and CDR2 FQGTGA. V dropped 3 bases and J dropped 1; count of bases not matched to a gene: 0. The CDR3 extends over 15 amino acids. CDR3 DNA sequence: TGTGCCAGCAGCTTGGGAGGGTCTGGGGCCAACGTCCTGACTTTC. Amino acids: CASSLGGSGANVLTF.

The J gene is TRBJ1-4, the V gene TRBV7-9, with 9 bases identical to TRBD1. With 3 bases clipped from V and 7 bases from J, the junction kept 6 bases outside the gene matches. The germline V gene encodes CDR1 SEHNR and CDR2 FQNEAQ (reference sequence). The CDR3 runs to 15 residues. The CDR3 bases are TGTGCCAGCAGCTTGGGACAGGGTTCGAGTGAAAAACTGTTTTTT. Residues: CASSLGQGSSEKLFF.

V is TRBV27 and J is TRBJ1-1; the D gene is possibly TRBD1 (5 bases). With 5 bases removed from V and 0 bases from J, the gap between germline ends came to 7 bases. The CDR3 runs 13 residues. Per germline, CDR1 MNHEY and CDR2 SMNVEV (reference sequence). CDR3 sequence: CASSGGLNTEAFF. CDR3 DNA sequence: TGTGCCAGCAGTGGGGGGTTGAACACTGAAGCTTTCTTT.

This clone appeared once. The chain links TRBV5-4 to TRBJ2-1, with 8 bases identical to TRBD1. CDR1 and CDR2 from the germline V gene are SGHNT and YYREEE (reference sequence). The V gene end was trimmed by 4 bases and the J gene end by 7 bases; junction bases not matched to a gene: 10. This CDR3 spans 15 amino acids. The CDR3 region has the DNA TGTGCCAGCAGCCACCAGGGGGCGCAGATGAATGAGCAGTTCTTC. Its protein is CASSHQGAQMNEQFF. The full variable domain, rest sourced from reference TRBV5-4 and TRBJ2-1, is ETGVTQSPTHLIKTRGQQVTLRCSSQSGHNTVSWYQQALGQGPQFIFQYYREEENGRGNFPPRFSGLQFPNYSSELNVNALELDDSALYLCASSHQGAQMNEQFFGPGTRLTVL.

The CDR3 DNA sequence: TGCGCCAGCAGCTTGGCTCAGGGCAATGAGCAGTTCTTC. The encoded protein is CASSLAQGNEQFF. This chain connects TRBV5-1 to TRBJ2-1, with a weak D call TRBD1 (5 bases). This CDR3 is built from 13 residues. Trimming shortened V by 0 bases and J by 6 bases, and 7 bases separated the two germline ends. Germline V CDR1 and CDR2: SGHRS, YFSETQ. The complete variable domain, with remaining parts taken from reference TRBV5-1 and TRBJ2-1, reads KAGVTQTPRYLIKTRGQQVTLSCSPISGHRSVSWYQQTPGQGLQFLFEYFSETQRNKGNFPGRFSGRQFSNSRSEMNVSTLELGDSALYLCASSLAQGNEQFFGPGTRLTVL.

This chain connects TRBV9 to TRBJ1-2; the match to TRBD1 covers 7 bases. Trimming cost V 3 bases and J 6 bases; bases outside gene matches: 2. This CDR3 region has 12 residues. CDR1 SGDLS and CDR2 YYNGEE come from the germline V gene. For the CDR3, the DNA is TGTGCCAGCAGCGGCACAGGGGATGGCTACACCTTC. It is translated as CASSGTGDGYTF.

This rearrangement joins TRBV12-3 or TRBV12-4 to TRBJ2-3; the D gene is possibly TRBD2 (6 bases). V was pared by 3 bases and J by 6 bases, with 10 bases between. CDR3 length equals 13 residues. In nucleotides, the CDR3 is TGTGCCAGCAGTTTGGGACTGTTGGATACGCAGTATTTT. Its translation: CASSLGLLDTQYF.

CDR3 DNA sequence: TGTGCCAGCAGCCGAGGGGACAGGGGGCCTGGGGATCAGCCCCAGCATTTT. Amino acids: CASSRGDRGPGDQPQHF. The chain couples TRBV9 to TRBJ1-5, with 12 bases fitting TRBD1. The CDR3 has 17 amino acids. V trimming: 4 bases; J trimming: 5 bases; junction bases outside the gene matches: 10. Per the germline V gene, CDR1 is SGDLS and CDR2 is YYNGEE.

The rearrangement uses TRBV28 and TRBJ2-1; D may be TRBD1 (5 bases). This CDR3 comprises 13 residues. V was shortened by 2 bases and J by 7 bases, with 9 bases between the two germline ends. From germline, CDR1 is MDHEN and CDR2 SYDVKM. Here the CDR3 DNA reads TGTGCCAGCAGTTTAACAGGCCCTAATGAGCAGTTCTTC. It is translated as CASSLTGPNEQFF.

The CDR3 region is CASILAGGPDEQFF. The CDR3 bases are TGTGCCAGCATACTAGCGGGGGGGCCGGATGAGCAGTTCTTC. This sequence joins TRBV13 and TRBJ2-1; TRBD2 aligns across 13 bases. CDR1 and CDR2 from the germline V gene are PRHDT and FYEKMQ (reference sequence). This CDR3 has 14 amino acids. The ends lost 7 bases at V and 8 bases at J; junction bases unmatched: 5.

CDR3 amino acids: CASSPDTAPSNQPQHF. The CDR3 DNA is TGTGCCAGCAGCCCAGATACAGCCCCTTCCAATCAGCCCCAGCATTTT. This chain links TRBV7-2 with TRBJ1-5; no firm D call. V was cut by 5 bases and J by 3 bases, with 17 bases left in between. This CDR3 comprises 16 residues. Germline V lookup: CDR1 SGHTA, CDR2 FQGNSA.